The entry below describes one T cell receptor (beta chain). Many counts were recorded for this clonotype. This receptor's antigen is unknown. Base qualities are not provided; no much larger clone lies one nucleotide away. The CDR3, from cysteine to phenylalanine, totals 14 residues. Just CDR3 DNA is preserved here, 42 bases in frame from base 1. The germline V gene encodes CDR1 SGHRS and CDR2 YFSETQ. Unmatched junction bases come to 4, with V trimmed by 4 bases and J by 1 base. The sample comes from a study of identical twins (TCRdb year 2016). For context, the study as a whole: To test whether fetal clonotypes persist, this study deep-sequenced TCR alpha and beta repertoires from monozygotic twins, from unrelated adults of various ages, and from cord blood. To rule out contamination, replicate twin experiments were performed at different times with different library preparation protocols.

All donors were healthy Caucasians. Three pairs of female monozygotic twins, all aged about 18 to 30 years, were included in the twin cohort. Positive isolation kits from Invitrogen were used to isolate the CD4+ and CD8+ T cell populations. General conclusions and limits of the study: Because the same donors could not be followed over many years, conclusions were based on cross-sectional statistical analysis. Out-of-frame TCR alpha sharing in monozygotic twins was systematically underestimated by recombination models, whereas sharing between unrelated individuals was in agreement with the recombination models. Zero-insertion analyses could be partly confounded by invariant T cells such as MAIT and iNKT, though diverse VJ usage argued against such confounding for most clonotypes. In beta out-of-frame sequences, excess twin sharing was weaker, because having fewer shared sequences lowered the signal-to-noise ratio. Fewer insertions were carried by abundant cord blood beta clonotypes, a similar but weaker trend appeared in young adult naive repertoires, and no such trend appeared in memory repertoires. Compared with coincidental sharing between unrelated individuals, an excess of low generation-probability sequences was observed among out-of-frame TCR alpha sequences shared between twins.

Libraries were prepared through 5' RACE. TCRdb records Illumina HiSeq 2000 as the sequencer. Template switching introduced a universal primer binding site; the final cDNA contained a unique molecular identifier, enabling accurate counting of TCR cDNA molecules. Specific primers in the conserved constant-segment region were used to synthesize first-strand cDNA for TCR alpha and beta chains. To control for contamination, every cDNA library carried two barcodes: a SMART-Mk sample barcode plus Illumina barcodes. TruSeq adapter sequences and Illumina sample barcodes were added in two successive PCR steps. Sequencing of the TCR alpha and beta cDNA libraries was done on the Illumina HiSeq platform using custom primers. Per the source publication's procedure: MiGEC processed the raw reads to extract unique molecular identifiers, while MiXCR was used to determine the CDR3 positions. For each individual, recombination models were inferred using an EM algorithm with the repgenHMM and IGoR tools. The analysis of shared clonotypes was done with the tcR package in R, with sharing normalized by the product of cloneset sizes. Out-of-frame nonproductive sequences were analyzed to study raw recombination free of thymic and clonal selection effects. Clones were called with MiXCR by TCRdb after fastp trimmed the public reads at Q25, and only in-frame beta chains were retained. Each record represents a unique CDR3 protein, reported with the most common genes and DNA among its rows. TCRdb, rather than the study authors, made the V and J calls. The sample records roughly 240,000 distinct CDR3 sequences, roughly 7.5% of which are singletons. Of the sample, over 5% is held by the ten largest clones.

These same data were also listed under a study on yellow fever vaccine responses in identical twins. Reported in the second study: According to the authors, the vaccine-induced T cell response in identical twins seemed to be partly convergent and partly specific to each individual. Focusing on identical twins, the study followed the T cell clones that responded to the vaccine, and did so with precision.

The sequence derives from a woman between 18 and 29 years old in good health. Sequencing was carried out using CD8+ T cells sorted from blood. The chain is encoded by TRBV5-1 joined to TRBJ1-1, and 7 junctional nucleotides match TRBD1. The CDR3 amino acid sequence is: CASSARTGNTEAFF. The DNA is as follows: TGCGCCAGCAGCGCCCGGACAGGGAACACTGAAGCTTTCTTT.